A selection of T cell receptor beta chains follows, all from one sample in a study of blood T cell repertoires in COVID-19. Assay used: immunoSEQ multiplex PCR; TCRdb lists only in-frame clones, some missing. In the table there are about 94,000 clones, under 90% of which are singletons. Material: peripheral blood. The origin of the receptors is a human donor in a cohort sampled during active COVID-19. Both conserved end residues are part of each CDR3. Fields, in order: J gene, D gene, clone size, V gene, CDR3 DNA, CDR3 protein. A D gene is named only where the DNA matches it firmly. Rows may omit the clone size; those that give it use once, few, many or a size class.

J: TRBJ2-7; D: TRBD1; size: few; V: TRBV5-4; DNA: TGTGCCAGCAGCGATGACAGGGGCTACGAGCAGTACTTC; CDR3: CASSDDRGYEQYF
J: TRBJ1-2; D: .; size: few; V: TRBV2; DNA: TGTGCCAGCAGTGACACGGGGGGGTATGGCTACACCTTC; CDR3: CASSDTGGYGYTF
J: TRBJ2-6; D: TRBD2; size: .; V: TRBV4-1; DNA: TGCGCCAGCAGCCAAGAGGCTAGCGGGATCTCTGGGGCCAACGTCCTGACTTTC; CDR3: CASSQEASGISGANVLTF
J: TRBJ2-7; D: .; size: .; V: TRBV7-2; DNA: TGTGCCAGCAGCTCTCTAGTGGGACTCTCCTACGAGCAGTACTTC; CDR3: CASSSLVGLSYEQYF
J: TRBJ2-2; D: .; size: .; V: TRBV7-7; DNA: TGTGCCAGCAGCGCCTTGGGCAGGGATGGTTACGCCGGGGAGCTGTTTTTT; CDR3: CASSALGRDGYAGELFF
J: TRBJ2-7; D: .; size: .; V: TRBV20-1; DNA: TGCAGTAAGGTCCGGGCCTACGAGCAGTACTTC; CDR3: CSKVRAYEQYF
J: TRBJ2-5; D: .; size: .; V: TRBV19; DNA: TGTGCCAGTAGTATAGGGCAAAAAGAGACCCAGTACTTC; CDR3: CASSIGQKETQYF
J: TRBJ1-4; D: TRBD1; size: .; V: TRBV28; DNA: TGTGCCAGCAGTCCCAGGACAGGGTCAGATAATGAAAAACTGTTTTTT; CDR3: CASSPRTGSDNEKLFF
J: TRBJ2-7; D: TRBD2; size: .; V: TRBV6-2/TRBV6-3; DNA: TGTGCCAGCAGTTACCCTAGCGGCACCTACGAGCAGTACTTC; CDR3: CASSYPSGTYEQYF
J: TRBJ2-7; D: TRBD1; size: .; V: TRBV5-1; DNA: TGCGCCAGCAGCCCGGGACAGGGGATATTCTACGAGCAGTACTTC; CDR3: CASSPGQGIFYEQYF
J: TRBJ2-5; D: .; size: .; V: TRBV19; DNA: TGTGCCAGTAGTCCACCAGAGGAAGAGACCCAGTACTTC; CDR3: CASSPPEEETQYF
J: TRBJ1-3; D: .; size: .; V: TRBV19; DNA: TGTGCCAGTAGTATCAAGGGAGCCGTGAACACCATATATTTT; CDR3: CASSIKGAVNTIYF
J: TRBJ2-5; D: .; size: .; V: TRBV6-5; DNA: TGTGCCAGCAGCCGCGCTTCGACAGGACGACAGACCCAGTACTTC; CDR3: CASSRASTGRQTQYF
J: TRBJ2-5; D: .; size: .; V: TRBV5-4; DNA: TGTGCCAGCAGCTTGGATTGGACAGTCCAAGAGACCCAGTACTTC; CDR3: CASSLDWTVQETQYF